This T cell receptor (beta chain) was obtained from a study of long-term antiretroviral therapy in people with HIV. About the study: The 2015 recommendation for immediate ART came about a decade after the earliest samples. Study-wide results and caveats: Spans of CDR3 length were tighter for HIV repertoires than for controls.

Notes on this clone: Antigen unknown.

The CDR3 has 17 residues. CDR1 GTSNPN and CDR2 SVGIG come from the germline V gene (reference sequence). With 2 bases clipped from V and 7 bases from J, the junction kept 9 bases outside the gene matches. Sequencing used immunoSEQ v3.0 at survey level. The repertoire was sequenced with immunoSEQ multiplex PCR; TCRdb's copy has only in-frame clones and lacks some. The sample yields around 28,000 clones, around 85% seen once. The chain combines TRBV30 with TRBJ1-6, with 12 bases fitting TRBD1. This material consisted of unsorted PBMCs, taken 2.3 years after starting antiretroviral therapy. The sequence was collected from a man between 40 and 49 years old with HIV. The DNA of the CDR3 is TGTGCCTGGAGTCCCGGGACAGGGGGCTTTATCAATTCACCCCTCCACTTT. Its protein is CAWSPGTGGFINSPLHF.